These 30 T cell receptor beta chains were sequenced from one sample in a study of OX40 agonist ivuxolimab in advanced cancers. The receptor library was made with the immunoSEQ multiplex PCR assay. TCRdb stores this immuneACCESS table with in-frame sequences only. Part of the clones is absent; in the studies checked, under half of the shortfall reflects unresolved V genes, and no reason is known for the rest. This sample holds around 65,000 clones; around 90% were observed only once. The top ten clonotypes cover about 11% of the sample. This sample comprised CD4+ or CD8+ T cells sorted from blood, obtained in a trial of the OX40 agonist ivuxolimab. The receptors come from an adult with an advanced solid tumor such as melanoma, head and neck, liver or kidney cancer.

The chain couples TRBV6-6 to TRBJ2-5; D possibly corresponds to TRBD1 (6 bases). Germline V CDR1 and CDR2: MNHNY, SVGAGI (reference sequence). This CDR3 is built from 12 residues. The germline V and J ends were trimmed by 8 bases and 2 bases, with 9 bases remaining between them. CDR3 sequence reads: CASGQTQETQYF. The CDR3 DNA reads TGTGCCAGCGGACAGACACAAGAGACCCAGTACTTC.

This clone was detected only once. This chain uses TRBV5-4 with TRBJ1-4, with 7 bases identical to TRBD1. This CDR3 is 15 amino acids long. V dropped 5 bases and J dropped 4; count of bases not matched to a gene: 8. Germline V lookup: CDR1 SGHNT, CDR2 YYREEE (reference sequence). The chain's CDR3 is CASSHGTDHNEKLFF. As DNA, the CDR3 is TGTGCCAGCAGTCACGGGACAGACCATAATGAAAAACTGTTTTTT.

The V gene is TRBV19, the J gene TRBJ2-2, with 8 nucleotides matching TRBD2. The CDR3 runs to 15 residues. Germline assignment: CDR1 LNHDA and CDR2 SQIVND (reference sequence). V lost 6 bases to trimming and J lost 5 bases; unmatched junction nucleotides: 8. This CDR3 is CASSQAGARTGELFF. The CDR3 coding sequence is TGTGCCAGTAGCCAAGCGGGAGCACGGACCGGGGAGCTGTTTTTT. The full variable domain, its missing parts supplied by reference TRBV19 and TRBJ2-2, is DGGITQSPKYLFRKEGQNVTLSCEQNLNHDAMYWYRQDPGQGLRLIYYSQIVNDFQKGDIAEGYSVSREKKESFPLTVTSAQKNPTAFYLCASSQAGARTGELFFGEGSRLTVL.

The chain is built from TRBV5-1 and TRBJ2-3; D is undetermined. Deletions cut 0 bases from V and 2 bases from J, with 7 bases between. This CDR3 contains 14 residues. Looked up from germline, CDR1 is SGHRS and CDR2 is YFSETQ. The CDR3 sequence: CASSLEGVTDTQYF. CDR3 coding DNA: TGCGCCAGCAGCTTGGAAGGAGTCACAGATACGCAGTATTTT. Combining the CDR3 with reference TRBV5-1 and TRBJ2-3 gives the whole variable domain KAGVTQTPRYLIKTRGQQVTLSCSPISGHRSVSWYQQTPGQGLQFLFEYFSETQRNKGNFPGRFSGRQFSNSRSEMNVSTLELGDSALYLCASSLEGVTDTQYFGPGTRLTVL.

The V call is TRBV18, the J call TRBJ1-4; perhaps TRBD1 as D (6 bases). Per the germline V gene, CDR1 is KGHSH and CDR2 is LQKENI. Trimming removed 0 bases from V and 7 bases from J, with 12 bases in between. This CDR3 has 15 residues. CDR3 in DNA: TGTGCCAGCTCACCACCGGGCAGGGGTGGTGAAAAACTGTTTTTT. This codes for CASSPPGRGGEKLFF.

This clone occurred once. The V and J genes are TRBV7-9 and TRBJ2-2; D is ambiguous. The CDR3 runs to 16 residues. Germline V gene sequence: CDR1 SEHNR, CDR2 FQNEAQ (reference sequence). Trimming shortened V by 5 bases and J by 0 bases, and 13 bases separated the two germline ends. CDR3 residues: CASSRRARSNTGELFF. The CDR3 region has the DNA TGTGCCAGCAGCCGCCGGGCCCGGTCGAACACCGGGGAGCTGTTTTTT. Full variable domain (remainder filled in from reference TRBV7-9 and TRBJ2-2): DTGVSQNPRHKITKRGQNVTFRCDPISEHNRLYWYRQTLGQGPEFLTYFQNEAQLEKSRLLSDRFSAERPKGSFSTLEIQRTEQGDSAMYLCASSRRARSNTGELFFGEGSRLTVL.

The rearrangement joins TRBV7-2 to TRBJ2-3, with D uncertain. Trimming left V 5 bases short and J 7 bases short, with 7 bases between. CDR1 and CDR2 from the germline V gene are SGHTA and FQGNSA. The CDR3 is 11 residues long. The CDR3 sequence: CASSPKNTQYF. CDR3 nucleotides: TGTGCCAGCAGCCCCAAAAATACGCAGTATTTT.

The chain joins TRBV5-1 to TRBJ1-6; 7 bases align to TRBD1. CDR1 is SGHRS and CDR2 is YFSETQ in the germline V gene. Losses at the gene ends were 0 bases for V and 10 bases for J; bases not matched to a gene: 7. The CDR3 runs to 15 residues. CDR3 loop: CASSLETGRGSPLHF. In nucleotides, the CDR3 is TGCGCCAGCAGCTTGGAGACAGGGAGAGGGTCACCCCTCCACTTT.

This clone came up once. No DNA is shown, since the ends of the CDR3 on it are uncertain; the CDR3 is the one TCRdb lists. The chain recombines TRBV21-1 with TRBJ2-6. TRBV21-1 is marked as a pseudogene. The CDR3 length is 16 residues, termini included. The CDR3 loop is CASSMGVAPGANVLTF.

The chain combines TRBV21-1 with TRBJ2-3; TRBD2, the table's D call, lacks a check against the DNA. TRBV21-1 is noted as a pseudogene. This CDR3 is built from 17 residues. This CDR3 is CASSKILAGGSGDTQYF. The CDR3 region has the DNA TGTGCCAGCAGCAAGATACTAGCGGGAGGGAGCGGGGATACGCAGTATTTT.

Points on this clone: The missing conserved phenylalanine or tryptophan at the end of this CDR3 makes a read error likely. This chain uses TRBV6-5 with TRBJ2-7, with D tentatively TRBD1 or TRBD2 (5 bases each). The germline V and J ends were trimmed by 5 bases and 1 base, with 6 bases remaining between them. Germline V gives CDR1 MNHEY, CDR2 SVGAGI. The CDR3 is 12 residues long. CDR3 region: CASSGGSYEQYL. The CDR3 DNA reads TGTGCCAGCAGTGGGGGTTCCTACGAGCAGTACCTC.

The chain recombines TRBV19 with TRBJ1-4; 7 nucleotides agree with TRBD1. J lost 4 bases, V lost 1 base, and 3 bases had no gene match. Germline V gene lookup returns CDR1 LNHDA and CDR2 SQIVND (reference sequence). The CDR3 is made up of 15 amino acids. CDR3 in amino acids: CASSIGGQLNEKLFF. The CDR3 bases are TGTGCCAGTAGTATAGGGGGACAGCTTAATGAAAAACTGTTTTTT. Based on the CDR3 plus reference TRBV19 and TRBJ1-4, the full variable domain is DGGITQSPKYLFRKEGQNVTLSCEQNLNHDAMYWYRQDPGQGLRLIYYSQIVNDFQKGDIAEGYSVSREKKESFPLTVTSAQKNPTAFYLCASSIGGQLNEKLFFGSGTQLSVL.

The gene calls are TRBV5-1 and TRBJ2-5, with D tentatively TRBD2 (5 bases). Trimming removed 2 bases at V and 3 bases at J, with 11 bases between. This CDR3 has 14 amino acids. CDR1 SGHRS and CDR2 YFSETQ come from the germline V gene. In DNA, the CDR3 is TGCGCCAGCAGCTTAGGGAACGGGAAAGAGACCCAGTACTTC. It translates to CASSLGNGKETQYF.

The V gene is TRBV15, the J gene TRBJ2-1; TRBD2 aligns across 10 bases. V trimming: 6 bases; J trimming: 6 bases; junction bases outside the gene matches: 8. Germline lookup yields CDR1 LNHNV and CDR2 YYDKDF (reference sequence). The CDR3 is made up of 15 amino acids. The CDR3 loop is CATRSGRVLANEQFF. CDR3 nucleotide sequence: TGTGCCACCAGAAGCGGGAGGGTATTGGCCAATGAGCAGTTCTTC.

Here the CDR3 reads CLAGTYNEQFF. The DNA of the CDR3 is TGCCTGGCGGGGACTTACAATGAGCAGTTCTTC. The V call is TRBV20-1, the J call TRBJ2-1; TRBD2 is a possible D gene (6 bases). This CDR3 contains 11 residues. Germline assignment: CDR1 DFQATT and CDR2 SNEGSKA (reference sequence).

This clone showed up just once. The V call is TRBV6-1, the J call TRBJ2-1; D uncertain. Trimming removed 7 bases at V and 4 bases at J, with 5 bases between. This CDR3 region has 11 residues. The germline CDR1 and CDR2 sequences are MNHNS and SASEGT. The CDR3 DNA is TGTGCCAGCAAGGCATACAATGAGCAGTTCTTC. Translated, it gives CASKAYNEQFF.

This chain links TRBV7-9 with TRBJ2-7, with D maybe TRBD2 (7 bases). The length of the CDR3 is 17 residues. Germline V gene lookup returns CDR1 SEHNR and CDR2 FQNEAQ (reference sequence). V was clipped by 1 base and J by 1 base, with 17 bases between them. The CDR3 DNA reads as TGTGCCAGCAGCTTAGGGGGGGGCCCTAGCGGATCCTACGAGCAGTACTTC. Translated, it gives CASSLGGGPSGSYEQYF.

The genes are TRBV19 and TRBJ2-2; no clear D gene. Trimming removed 6 bases from V and 3 bases from J, with 14 bases in between. Germline V gene lookup returns CDR1 LNHDA and CDR2 SQIVND (reference sequence). This CDR3 is built from 15 residues. CDR3 sequence reads: CASRESSVYTGELFF. The CDR3 DNA is TGTGCCAGTAGGGAGAGTAGTGTCTACACCGGGGAGCTGTTTTTT.

The V gene is TRBV5-4, the J gene TRBJ2-7; 7 positions match TRBD1. Losses at the gene ends were 4 bases for V and 5 bases for J; bases not matched to a gene: 18. CDR3 length: 17 amino acids. The germline CDR1 and CDR2 sequences are SGHNT and YYREEE (reference sequence). CDR3 nucleotide sequence: TGTGCCAGCAGCCTAACTATTTTACAGGGGCGGTCTGACGAGCAGTACTTC. It encodes CASSLTILQGRSDEQYF.

This chain joins TRBV6-5 and TRBJ2-7; no clear D. Deletions cut 3 bases from V and 4 bases from J, with 10 bases between. Germline assignment: CDR1 MNHEY and CDR2 SVGAGI. This CDR3 spans 13 amino acids. CDR3 in DNA: TGTGCCAGCAGTTATCGGATCGAATACGAGCAGTACTTC. Its protein is CASSYRIEYEQYF.

The chain uses TRBV10-3 and TRBJ2-5, with TRBD2 matching 10 bases. CDR3 length: 16 residues. Per the germline V gene, CDR1 is ENHRY and CDR2 is SYGVKD. Trimming at V came to 6 bases and at J to 0 bases, leaving 7 bases not matched to a gene. CDR3 DNA: TGTGCCATCAGCCCAGTCACTAGCGGGGACCAAGAGACCCAGTACTTC. Translation gives CAISPVTSGDQETQYF.

The chain employs TRBV18 and TRBJ1-2; 7 bases match TRBD1. CDR3 length equals 15 residues. V trimming: 2 bases; J trimming: 5 bases; junction bases outside the gene matches: 8. CDR1 KGHSH and CDR2 LQKENI come from the germline V gene. In nucleotides, the CDR3 is TGTGCCAGCTCACCAGGACAGGAACCTTCTTATGGCTACACCTTC. This sequence encodes CASSPGQEPSYGYTF.

The chain recombines TRBV19 with TRBJ2-1, with a tentative D call TRBD1 (6 bases). This CDR3 is built from 15 residues. Per the germline V gene, CDR1 is LNHDA and CDR2 is SQIVND (reference sequence). The V and J ends lost 8 bases and 4 bases respectively, with 18 bases between them. The CDR3 sequence: CASAGQNGGYNEQFF. The CDR3 coding sequence is TGTGCCAGTGCCGGACAGAATGGGGGATACAATGAGCAGTTCTTC.

The chain links TRBV5-8 to TRBJ1-5, with D tentatively TRBD1 (5 bases). Trimming pared 4 bases from V and 4 bases from J, leaving 15 bases between. The CDR3 is 15 amino acids. CDR1 and CDR2 from the germline V gene are SGHTS and YDEGEE. The CDR3 sequence: CASSGGNWGNQPQHF. DNA of the CDR3: TGTGCCAGCAGCGGGGGGAACTGGGGGAATCAGCCCCAGCATTTT.

The chain joins TRBV7-3 to TRBJ2-3; no clear D. The CDR3 contains 13 residues. Per the germline V gene, CDR1 is SGHTA and CDR2 is FQGTGA. Trimming took 2 bases from V and 6 from J, leaving 9 bases between them. Here the CDR3 DNA reads TGTGCCAGCAGCTTACTATCTTCTGATACGCAGTATTTT. Protein: CASSLLSSDTQYF.

This chain joins TRBV25-1 and TRBJ2-1; D might be TRBD2 (8 bases). Germline assignment: CDR1 MGHDK and CDR2 SYGVNS. The CDR3 length is 16 residues. The V and J ends lost 1 base and 5 bases respectively, with 15 bases between them. The CDR3 spells CASSESGSGTDNEQFF. The CDR3 DNA is TGTGCCAGCAGTGAATCAGGTAGCGGGACAGACAATGAGCAGTTCTTC.

The chain is built from TRBV19 and TRBJ1-1, with D hard to call. Looked up from germline, CDR1 is LNHDA and CDR2 is SQIVND (reference sequence). Trimming removed 1 base from V and 0 bases from J, with 6 bases in between. The CDR3 sequence is 14 residues long. CDR3 sequence: CASSIGRLNTEAFF. DNA for the CDR3: TGTGCCAGTAGTATAGGCAGGTTGAACACTGAAGCTTTCTTT.

The genes are TRBV2 and TRBJ1-5; D call uncertain. In germline, CDR1 is SNHLY, CDR2 FYNNEI. The CDR3 sequence is 13 residues long. Between the trimmed V and J ends, which lost 6 bases and 4 bases, there was a span of 10 bases. CDR3 sequence (DNA): TGTGCCAGCAGCGGACGACAAAATCAGCCCCAGCATTTT. It specifies CASSGRQNQPQHF.

The chain carries TRBV2 and TRBJ2-7; no firm D call. CDR1 is SNHLY and CDR2 is FYNNEI in the germline V gene. V dropped 6 bases and J dropped 6 bases, with 9 bases sitting between them. The length of the CDR3 is 11 residues. The CDR3 nucleotides read TGTGCCAGCAGACTTGCTTCCGAGCAGTACTTC. The encoded protein is CASRLASEQYF.

The chain links TRBV15 to TRBJ2-5; possible D gene TRBD2, 5 bases. Trimming took off 1 base at V and 13 bases at J, with 13 bases between the two ends. Germline V gene data show CDR1 as LNHNV and CDR2 as YYDKDF (reference sequence). The CDR3 has 12 amino acids. The CDR3 coding sequence is TGTGCCACCAGCAGAGGCTACGGCGGGCGGTACTTC. Protein: CATSRGYGGRYF.